What follows are 10 T cell receptor beta chains derived from one specimen sequenced in a study of control samples from healthy donors and cancer patients. Measured with immunoSEQ multiplex PCR; TCRdb has only the in-frame clones, and not every one. The data show around 63,000 clones, around 87% seen once. The sample consisted of PBMCs. Every receptor here comes from a woman between 45 and 60 years old with head and neck cancer.

V gene TRBV11-2 combines with J gene TRBJ1-1; no definite D call. Germline values: CDR1 SGHAT, CDR2 FQNNGV. The CDR3 spans 11 residues. V lost 2 bases to trimming and J lost 10 bases, with 8 bases between them. The CDR3 region has the DNA TGTGCCAGCAGCTTAAGGTCTGCAGCTTTCTTT. It yields the protein CASSLRSAAFF. Filled out from reference TRBV11-2 and TRBJ1-1, the complete variable domain reads EAGVAQSPRYKIIEKRQSVAFWCNPISGHATLYWYQQILGQGPKLLIQFQNNGVVDDSQLPKDRFSAERLKGVDSTLKIQPAKLEDSAVYLCASSLRSAAFFGQGTRLTVV.

This clone was counted between two and nine times. The chain joins TRBV5-6 to TRBJ2-7; 11 bases are shared with TRBD1. The germline gives CDR1 SGHDT, CDR2 YYEEEE. Trimming removed 4 bases from V and 3 bases from J; junction bases left unmatched: 9. The CDR3 totals 16 residues. Here the CDR3 reads CASSLLRDRGGYEQYF. In DNA, the CDR3 is TGTGCCAGCAGCCTTCTCCGGGACAGGGGGGGCTACGAGCAGTACTTC.

This chain uses TRBV7-8 with TRBJ2-1; 7 bases align to TRBD2. The CDR3 is made up of 18 amino acids. V trimming: 4 bases; J trimming: 7 bases; junction bases outside the gene matches: 19. Germline V lookup: CDR1 SGHVS, CDR2 FQNEAQ. The chain's CDR3 is CASSSRLLGQGGWNEQFF. The CDR3 nucleotides are TGTGCCAGCAGCTCACGTTTATTGGGGCAGGGAGGGTGGAATGAGCAGTTCTTC.

The rearrangement joins TRBV12-3 or TRBV12-4 to TRBJ2-1; D call uncertain. The V and J ends lost 2 bases and 5 bases respectively, with 7 bases between them. CDR3 length: 13 amino acids. The CDR3 nucleotides read TGTGCCAGCAGTTTAAGGGCCAACAATGAGCAGTTCTTC. Amino acid sequence: CASSLRANNEQFF.

The genes are TRBV30 and TRBJ1-5; TRBD1 agrees at 11 bases. The trim removed 0 bases at V and 6 bases at J, leaving 7 bases unmatched. CDR1 is GTSNPN and CDR2 is SVGIG in the germline V gene (reference sequence). CDR3 length equals 16 residues. The CDR3 region is CAWSVRRTGGSQPQHF. In nucleotides, the CDR3 is TGTGCCTGGAGTGTACGGCGGACAGGGGGCAGTCAGCCCCAGCATTTT.

The chain couples TRBV30 to TRBJ2-5, with D perhaps being TRBD1 or TRBD2 (5 bases each). This CDR3 has 15 amino acids. Germline values: CDR1 GTSNPN, CDR2 SVGIG (reference sequence). V was shortened by 4 bases and J by 2 bases, with 17 bases between the two germline ends. CDR3: CAWNTPGRTQETQYF. The DNA for the CDR3 is TGTGCCTGGAACACCCCGGGACGGACACAAGAGACCCAGTACTTC.

The chain links TRBV18 to TRBJ2-5; weak D call: TRBD1 (6 bases). V was clipped by 11 bases and J by 2 bases, with 15 bases between them. The CDR3 length is 13 residues. The germline CDR1 and CDR2 sequences are KGHSH and LQKENI. The CDR3 region has the DNA TGTGCCTCCCACTGGACAGTACAAGAGACCCAGTACTTC. It translates to CASHWTVQETQYF.

This clone was detected only a few times. The chain combines TRBV29-1 with TRBJ2-1; D remains unclear. This CDR3 contains 11 residues. Germline V gives CDR1 SQVTM, CDR2 ANQGSEA. The V end was cut by 3 bases, the J end by 3 bases, with 3 bases between. The CDR3 nucleotides read TGCAGCGTTGAGAGCTACAATGAGCAGTTCTTC. Its translation is CSVESYNEQFF.

The chain links TRBV5-8 to TRBJ1-5; D may be TRBD1 (6 bases). The CDR3 has 15 residues. The germline CDR1 and CDR2 sequences are SGHTS and YDEGEE. V shed 4 bases and J shed 7 bases, with 18 bases lying between them. The CDR3 DNA is TGTGCCAGCAGCCCCGCGGGGGGCACAAAGCAGCCCCAGCATTTT. Translation gives CASSPAGGTKQPQHF.

This chain joins TRBV9 and TRBJ2-1, with TRBD1 as a possible D gene (6 bases). This CDR3 contains 18 residues. Trimming stripped 2 bases from V and 7 bases from J, with 25 bases between. In germline, CDR1 is SGDLS, CDR2 YYNGEE. In nucleotides, the CDR3 is TGTGCCAGCAGCGTCCCTACCCAACAGGGATGGAGAAGGAATGAGCAGTTCTTC. As protein: CASSVPTQQGWRRNEQFF. Full variable domain (outside the CDR3, taken from reference TRBV9 and TRBJ2-1): DSGVTQTPKHLITATGQRVTLRCSPRSGDLSVYWYQQSLDQGLQFLIQYYNGEERAKGNILERFSAQQFPDLHSELNLSSLELGDSALYFCASSVPTQQGWRRNEQFFGPGTRLTVL.